This T cell receptor (beta chain) was identified during a study of blood T cell repertoires in COVID-19. Study information: Samples came from the United States, Italy and Spain, spanning acute and convalescent COVID-19. T cells, B-cell-depleted T cells, or PBMCs supplied cDNA or gDNA.

The table came from immunoSEQ multiplex PCR; TCRdb's copy has only in-frame clones and leaves some out. The sample holds around 470,000 clones, 90% seen once. The V gene's germline CDR1 is MNHEY and CDR2 SVGAGI. Trimming stripped 8 bases from V and 0 bases from J, with 14 bases between. The CDR3 is 15 residues long. Donors were grouped by their self-reported clinical history. In Cohort 3, a recovered donor had either two negative PCRs, clearance, or symptom resolution. The sequenced material came from PBMCs or T cells enriched from blood (not recorded which). This TCR came from a man aged 18 to 30 who had recovered from COVID-19. The rearrangement links TRBV6-5 to TRBJ1-5; D gene uncertain. CDR3 amino acids: CASVVQTYSNQPQHF. As DNA, the CDR3 is TGTGCCAGCGTGGTACAGACATATAGCAATCAGCCCCAGCATTTT.